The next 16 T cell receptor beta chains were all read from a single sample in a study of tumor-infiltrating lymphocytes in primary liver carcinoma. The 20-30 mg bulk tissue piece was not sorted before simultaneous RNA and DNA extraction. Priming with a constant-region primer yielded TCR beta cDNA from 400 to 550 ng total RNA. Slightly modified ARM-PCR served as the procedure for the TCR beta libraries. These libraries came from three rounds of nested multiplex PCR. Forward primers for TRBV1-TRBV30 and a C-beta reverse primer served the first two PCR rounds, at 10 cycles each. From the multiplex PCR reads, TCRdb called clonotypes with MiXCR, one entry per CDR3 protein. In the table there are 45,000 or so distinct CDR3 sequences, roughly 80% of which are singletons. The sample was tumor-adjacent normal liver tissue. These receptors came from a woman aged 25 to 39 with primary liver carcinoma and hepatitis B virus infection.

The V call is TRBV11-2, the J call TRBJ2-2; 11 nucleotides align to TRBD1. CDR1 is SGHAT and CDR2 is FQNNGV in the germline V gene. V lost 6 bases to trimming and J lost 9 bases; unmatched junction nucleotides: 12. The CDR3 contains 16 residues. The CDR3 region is CASSLIQDRGRWELFF. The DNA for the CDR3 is TGTGCCAGCAGTTTAATTCAGGACAGGGGGCGCTGGGAGCTGTTTTTT.

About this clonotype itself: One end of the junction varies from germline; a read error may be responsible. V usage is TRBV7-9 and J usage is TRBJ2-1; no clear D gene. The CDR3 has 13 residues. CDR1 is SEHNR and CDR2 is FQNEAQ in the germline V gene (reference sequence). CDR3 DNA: TGTGGCAGCTACGGACCCCGCGACAATGAGCAGTTCTTC. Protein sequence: CGSYGPRDNEQFF.

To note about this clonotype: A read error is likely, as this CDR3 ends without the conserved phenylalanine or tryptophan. The CDR3 reads CASSIWTGELFS. CDR3 nucleotide sequence: TGTGCCAGTAGTATTTGGACCGGGGAGCTGTTTTCT. This chain uses TRBV19 with TRBJ2-2; D is uncertain. Per the germline V gene, CDR1 is LNHDA and CDR2 is SQIVND (reference sequence). V was cut by 3 bases and J by 5 bases, with 4 bases left in between. The CDR3 loop spans 12 amino acids.

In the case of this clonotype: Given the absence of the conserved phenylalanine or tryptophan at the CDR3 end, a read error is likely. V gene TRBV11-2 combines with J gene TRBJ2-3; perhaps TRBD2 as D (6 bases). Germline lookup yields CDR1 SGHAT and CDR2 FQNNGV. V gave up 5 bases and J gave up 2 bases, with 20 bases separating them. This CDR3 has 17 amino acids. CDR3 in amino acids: CASSHRGNGSLTDTQYV. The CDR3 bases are TGTGCCAGCAGCCATCGGGGGAACGGGAGCCTCACAGATACGCAGTATGTT.

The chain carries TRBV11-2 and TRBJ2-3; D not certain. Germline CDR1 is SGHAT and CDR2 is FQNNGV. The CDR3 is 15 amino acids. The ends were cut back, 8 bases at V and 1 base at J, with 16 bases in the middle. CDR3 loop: CASCSQLACTDTQYF. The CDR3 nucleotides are TGTGCCAGCTGCTCGCAATTAGCTTGCACAGATACGCAGTATTTT.

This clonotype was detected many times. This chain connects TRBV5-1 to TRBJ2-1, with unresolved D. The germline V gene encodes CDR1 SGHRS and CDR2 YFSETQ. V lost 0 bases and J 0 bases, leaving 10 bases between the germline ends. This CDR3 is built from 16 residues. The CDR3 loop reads CASSLDFTASYNEQFF. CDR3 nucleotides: TGCGCCAGCAGCTTGGATTTCACGGCCTCCTACAATGAGCAGTTCTTC.

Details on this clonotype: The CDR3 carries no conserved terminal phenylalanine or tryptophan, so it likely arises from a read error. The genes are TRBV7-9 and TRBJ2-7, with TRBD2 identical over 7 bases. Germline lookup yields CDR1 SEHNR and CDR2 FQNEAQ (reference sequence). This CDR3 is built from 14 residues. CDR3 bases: TGTGCCTGCAGCTCGGGAGGCCTCTCCTACGAACAGTACTTA. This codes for CACSSGGLSYEQYL.

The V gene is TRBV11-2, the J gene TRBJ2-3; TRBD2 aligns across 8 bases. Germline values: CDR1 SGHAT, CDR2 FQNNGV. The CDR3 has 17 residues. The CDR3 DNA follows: TGTACCGGCAGCCACCGAGGGAGCGGGAGCCTCACAGATACGCAGTATTTT. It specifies CTGSHRGSGSLTDTQYF.

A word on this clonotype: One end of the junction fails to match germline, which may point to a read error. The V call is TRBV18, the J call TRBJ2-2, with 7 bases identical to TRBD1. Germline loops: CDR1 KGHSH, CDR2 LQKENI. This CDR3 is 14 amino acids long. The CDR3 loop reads CVSSRTGSAGELFF. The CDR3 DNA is TGTGTCAGCTCTCGGACAGGTTCGGCCGGGGAGCTGTTTTTT.

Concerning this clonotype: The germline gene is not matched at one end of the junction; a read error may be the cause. CDR3 in amino acids: CASSPSTGERRPQHF. The CDR3 DNA reads as TGCGCTAGCAGTCCCTCCACAGGGGAGAGGCGGCCCCAGCATTTT. The chain couples TRBV6-1 to TRBJ1-5; 7 bases are a match to TRBD1. The germline V gene encodes CDR1 MNHNS and CDR2 SASEGT. The CDR3 is 15 amino acids.

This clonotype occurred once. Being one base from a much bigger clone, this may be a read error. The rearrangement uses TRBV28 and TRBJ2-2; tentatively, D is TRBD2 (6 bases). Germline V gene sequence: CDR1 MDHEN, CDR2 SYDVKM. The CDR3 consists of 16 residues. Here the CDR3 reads CASSSLPGDYTWELFF. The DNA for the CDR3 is TGTGCCAGCAGCTCACTCCCGGGGGATTACACCTGGGAGCTGTTTTTT.

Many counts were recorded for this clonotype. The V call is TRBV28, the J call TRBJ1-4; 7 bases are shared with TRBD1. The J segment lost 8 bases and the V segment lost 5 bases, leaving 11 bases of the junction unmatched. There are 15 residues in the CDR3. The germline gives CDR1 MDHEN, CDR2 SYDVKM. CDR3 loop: CASSPATGKREKLFF. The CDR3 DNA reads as TGTGCCAGCAGTCCAGCGACAGGGAAAAGGGAAAAACTGTTTTTT.

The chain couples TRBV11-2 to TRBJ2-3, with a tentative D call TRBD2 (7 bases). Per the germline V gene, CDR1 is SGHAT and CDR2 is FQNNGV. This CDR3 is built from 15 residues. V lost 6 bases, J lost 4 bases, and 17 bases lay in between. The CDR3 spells CASRKGGGVADTQYF. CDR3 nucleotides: TGTGCCAGCAGGAAAGGCGGGGGCGTGGCAGATACGCAGTATTTT.

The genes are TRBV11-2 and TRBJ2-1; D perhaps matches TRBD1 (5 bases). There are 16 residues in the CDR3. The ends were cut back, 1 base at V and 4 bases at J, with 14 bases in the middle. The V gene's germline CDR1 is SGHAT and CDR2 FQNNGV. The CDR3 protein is CASSLGIGALYNEQFF. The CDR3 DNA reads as TGTGCCAGCAGCTTAGGGATAGGGGCGCTGTACAATGAGCAGTTCTTC. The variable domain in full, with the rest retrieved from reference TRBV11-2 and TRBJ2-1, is EAGVAQSPRYKIIEKRQSVAFWCNPISGHATLYWYQQILGQGPKLLIQFQNNGVVDDSQLPKDRFSAERLKGVDSTLKIQPAKLEDSAVYLCASSLGIGALYNEQFFGPGTRLTVL.

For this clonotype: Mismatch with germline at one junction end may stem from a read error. The CDR3 protein is CASSQGTPNNQYF. The CDR3 nucleotides are TGCGCCAGCAGCCAAGGGACTCCGAACAATCAGTACTTC. V usage is TRBV4-3 and J usage is TRBJ2-4; tentative D call: TRBD2 (5 bases). The CDR3 covers 13 residues. Germline V gene lookup returns CDR1 LGHNA and CDR2 YSLEER.

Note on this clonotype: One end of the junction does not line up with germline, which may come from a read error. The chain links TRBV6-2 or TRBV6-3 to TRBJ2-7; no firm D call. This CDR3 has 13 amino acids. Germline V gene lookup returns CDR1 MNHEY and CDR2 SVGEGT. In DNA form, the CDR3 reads TGTGCCAGTAGTCTCAGCGAGACCTACGAGCTGTACTTC. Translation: CASSLSETYELYF.